This TCR beta chain was observed in a study of blood T cell repertoires in COVID-19. V was pared by 1 base and J by 6 bases, with 2 bases of the junction left unmatched. The CDR3 has 14 amino acids. The germline CDR1 and CDR2 sequences are LNHNV and YYDKDF (reference sequence). The method was immunoSEQ multiplex PCR; TCRdb's version includes in-frame clones alone and lacks a portion of them. The sample records 150,000 or so clones, 79% being singletons. The V and J genes are TRBV15 and TRBJ2-2; TRBD1 agrees at 7 bases. The TCR sequence derives from a woman in her fifties or sixties with COVID-19, enrolled during active disease. The sequencing input was peripheral blood. CDR3 sequence reads: CATSRAQGAGELFF. CDR3 DNA: TGTGCCACCAGCAGAGCCCAGGGGGCCGGGGAGCTGTTTTTT.